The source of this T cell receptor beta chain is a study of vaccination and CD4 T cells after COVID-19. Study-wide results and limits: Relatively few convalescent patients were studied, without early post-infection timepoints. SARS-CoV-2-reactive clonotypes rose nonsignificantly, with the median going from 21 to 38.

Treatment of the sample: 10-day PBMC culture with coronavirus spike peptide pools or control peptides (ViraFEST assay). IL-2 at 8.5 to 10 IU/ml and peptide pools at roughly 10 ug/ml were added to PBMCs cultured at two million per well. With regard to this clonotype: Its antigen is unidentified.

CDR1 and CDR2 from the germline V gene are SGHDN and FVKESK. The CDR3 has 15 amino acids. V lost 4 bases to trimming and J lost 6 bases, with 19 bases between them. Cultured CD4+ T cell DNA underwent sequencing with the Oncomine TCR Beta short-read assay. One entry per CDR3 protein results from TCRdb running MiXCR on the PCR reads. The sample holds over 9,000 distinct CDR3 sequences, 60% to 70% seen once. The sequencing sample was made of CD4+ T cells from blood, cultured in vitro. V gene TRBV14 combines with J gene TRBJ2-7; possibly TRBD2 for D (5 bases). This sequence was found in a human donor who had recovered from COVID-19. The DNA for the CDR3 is TGTGCCAGCAGCCGGGTGCTCGCAGAGCGGCCCGAGCAGTACTTC. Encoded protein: CASSRVLAERPEQYF. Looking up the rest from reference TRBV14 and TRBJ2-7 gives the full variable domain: EAGVTQFPSHSVIEKGQTVTLRCDPISGHDNLYWYRRVMGKEIKFLLHFVKESKQDESGMPNNRFLAERTGGTYSTLKVQPAELEDSGVYFCASSRVLAERPEQYFGPGTRLTVT.